The sequence of this T cell receptor (beta chain) was determined in a study of CD8 T cells in Susac syndrome. CDR1 is MNHEY and CDR2 is SVGAGI in the germline V gene. There are 13 residues in the CDR3. V shed 11 bases and J shed 7 bases, with 20 bases lying between them. Treatment-naive patients with stable or active relapsing-remitting disease served as multiple sclerosis controls. Both CD4+ and CD8+ T cells were negatively isolated, and TEMRA cells underwent FACS enrichment. The RNA, about 0.5 to 1 ug, was put through reverse transcription using random hexamers. Across 54 Vbeta and 13 Jbeta, TCR beta CDR3 was amplified with immunoSEQ multiplex PCR. TCRdb ran MiXCR on the immunoSEQ multiplex PCR reads and lists one entry per CDR3 protein. The table has approximately 160,000 distinct CDR3 sequences, roughly 94% seen once.

V is TRBV6-5 and J is TRBJ1-1; D remains ambiguous. The clonotype originates from a human donor with multiple sclerosis. The material sequenced was CD4+ T cells from PBMCs. CDR3 nucleotide sequence: TGTGCCGCGATGTTTGTCTCCGGCGGTGAAGCTTTCTTT. Translation: CAAMFVSGGEAFF.